What follows is one T cell receptor beta chain and its context. The sample comes from a study of blood T cell repertoires in COVID-19. Study-level information: T cells, B-cell-depleted T cells, or PBMCs supplied cDNA or gDNA.

Only in-frame clones appear in the TCRdb table, and some are missing; sequencing was by immunoSEQ multiplex PCR. The sample has 300,000 or so clones; about nine tenths are singletons. Trimming left V 3 bases short and J 5 bases short, with 10 bases between. Per germline, CDR1 KGHSH and CDR2 LQKENI. The CDR3 contains 14 residues. Sequencing was performed on PBMCs or T cells enriched from blood (not recorded which). The J gene is TRBJ1-4, the V gene TRBV18; TRBD1 is a possible D gene (5 bases). The sequence was collected from a woman aged 18 to 35 who had recovered from COVID-19. The CDR3 DNA reads TGTGCCAGCTCACCCATGGAGGGGAATGAAAAACTGTTTTTT. This sequence encodes CASSPMEGNEKLFF.